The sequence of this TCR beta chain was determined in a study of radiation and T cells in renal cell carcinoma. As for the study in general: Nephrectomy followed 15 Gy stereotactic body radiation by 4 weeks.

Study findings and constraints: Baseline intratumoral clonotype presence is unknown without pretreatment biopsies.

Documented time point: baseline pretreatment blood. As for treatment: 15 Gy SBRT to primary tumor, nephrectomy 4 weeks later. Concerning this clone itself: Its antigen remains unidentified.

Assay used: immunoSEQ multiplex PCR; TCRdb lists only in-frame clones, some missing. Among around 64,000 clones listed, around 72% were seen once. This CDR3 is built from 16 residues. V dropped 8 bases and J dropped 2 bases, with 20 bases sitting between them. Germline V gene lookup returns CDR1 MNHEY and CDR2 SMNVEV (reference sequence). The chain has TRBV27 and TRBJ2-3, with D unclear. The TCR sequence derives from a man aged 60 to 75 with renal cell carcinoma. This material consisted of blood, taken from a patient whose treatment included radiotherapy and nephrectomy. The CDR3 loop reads CASDTRASLNTDTQYF. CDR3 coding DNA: TGTGCCAGCGATACACGGGCATCCCTTAACACAGATACGCAGTATTTT.